The TCR beta chain under discussion was sequenced for a study of PD-L1 blockade in urothelial cancer. Produced via immunoSEQ multiplex PCR; TCRdb's table is partial and in-frame only. The table has 45,000 to 50,000 clones, about 91% seen once. Sequenced here: PBMCs, sampled around atezolizumab (anti-PD-L1) treatment. The receptor was derived from a man aged 80 or over with urothelial cancer.

Written as DNA, the CDR3 is TGTGCCAGCAGTCCCCGGGACTCGGAGACCCAGTACTTC. It encodes CASSPRDSETQYF. The V gene is TRBV6-5, the J gene TRBJ2-5, with D perhaps TRBD2 (6 bases). Trimming took off 5 bases at V and 5 bases at J, with 12 bases between the two ends. Germline values: CDR1 MNHEY, CDR2 SVGAGI. The CDR3 extends over 13 amino acids.